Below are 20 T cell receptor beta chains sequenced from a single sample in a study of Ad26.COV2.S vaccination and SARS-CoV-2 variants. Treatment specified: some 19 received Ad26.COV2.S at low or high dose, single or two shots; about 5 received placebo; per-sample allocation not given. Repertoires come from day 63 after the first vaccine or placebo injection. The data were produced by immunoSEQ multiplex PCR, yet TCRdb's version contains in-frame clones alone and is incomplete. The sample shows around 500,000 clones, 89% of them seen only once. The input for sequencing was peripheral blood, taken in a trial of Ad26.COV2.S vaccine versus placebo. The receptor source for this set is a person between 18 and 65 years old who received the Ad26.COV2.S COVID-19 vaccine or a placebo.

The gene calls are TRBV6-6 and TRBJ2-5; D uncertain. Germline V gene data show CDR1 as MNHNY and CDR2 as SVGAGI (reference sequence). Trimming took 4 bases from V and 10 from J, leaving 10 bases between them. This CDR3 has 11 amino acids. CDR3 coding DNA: TGTGCCAGCAGTTTATATGGGGACCAGTACTTC. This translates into CASSLYGDQYF.

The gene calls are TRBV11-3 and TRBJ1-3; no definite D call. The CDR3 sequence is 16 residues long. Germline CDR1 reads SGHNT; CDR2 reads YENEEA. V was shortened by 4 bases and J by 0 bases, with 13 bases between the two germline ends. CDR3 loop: CASSSQFYFSGNTIYF. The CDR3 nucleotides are TGTGCCAGCAGCTCGCAATTCTACTTCTCTGGAAACACCATATATTTT. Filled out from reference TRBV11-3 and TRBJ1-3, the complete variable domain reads EAGVVQSPRYKIIEKKQPVAFWCNPISGHNTLYWYLQNLGQGPELLIRYENEEAVDDSQLPKDRFSAERLKGVDSTLKIQPAELGDSAVYLCASSSQFYFSGNTIYFGEGSWLTVV.

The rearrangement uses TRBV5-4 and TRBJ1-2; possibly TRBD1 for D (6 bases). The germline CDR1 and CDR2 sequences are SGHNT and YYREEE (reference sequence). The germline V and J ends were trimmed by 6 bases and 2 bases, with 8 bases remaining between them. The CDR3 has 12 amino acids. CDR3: CASTDRNYGYTF. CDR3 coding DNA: TGTGCCAGCACCGACAGGAACTATGGCTACACCTTC.

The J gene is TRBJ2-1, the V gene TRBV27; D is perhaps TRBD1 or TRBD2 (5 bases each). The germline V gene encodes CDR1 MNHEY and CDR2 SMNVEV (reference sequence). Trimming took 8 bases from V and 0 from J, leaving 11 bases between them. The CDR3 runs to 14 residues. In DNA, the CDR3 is TGTGCCAGCGGGGGATTTGGCTCCTACAATGAGCAGTTCTTC. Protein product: CASGGFGSYNEQFF.

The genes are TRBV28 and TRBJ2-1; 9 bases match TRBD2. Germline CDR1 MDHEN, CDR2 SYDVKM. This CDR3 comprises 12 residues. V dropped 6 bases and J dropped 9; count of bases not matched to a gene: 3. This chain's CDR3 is CASSFSGSEQFF. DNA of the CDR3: TGTGCCAGCAGCTTTAGCGGGAGTGAGCAGTTCTTC.

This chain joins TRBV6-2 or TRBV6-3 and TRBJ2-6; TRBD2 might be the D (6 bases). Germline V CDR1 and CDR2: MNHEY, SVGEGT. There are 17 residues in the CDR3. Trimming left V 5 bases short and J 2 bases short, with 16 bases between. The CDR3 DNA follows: TGTGCCAGCAGTCCACAGGAGGGGAGGACTGGGGCCAACGTCCTGACTTTC. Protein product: CASSPQEGRTGANVLTF.

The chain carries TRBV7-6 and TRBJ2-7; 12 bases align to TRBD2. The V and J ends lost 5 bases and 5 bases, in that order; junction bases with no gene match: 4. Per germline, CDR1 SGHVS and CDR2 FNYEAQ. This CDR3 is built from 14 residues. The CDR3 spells CASSHGLAGNEQYF. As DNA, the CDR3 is TGTGCCAGCAGCCACGGACTAGCGGGAAACGAGCAGTACTTC.

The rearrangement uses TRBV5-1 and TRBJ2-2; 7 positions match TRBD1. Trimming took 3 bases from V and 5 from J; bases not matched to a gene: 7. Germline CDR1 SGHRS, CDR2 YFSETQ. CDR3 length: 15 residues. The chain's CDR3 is CASSSLQGFTGELFF. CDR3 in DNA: TGCGCCAGCAGCTCCCTACAGGGGTTTACCGGGGAGCTGTTTTTT.

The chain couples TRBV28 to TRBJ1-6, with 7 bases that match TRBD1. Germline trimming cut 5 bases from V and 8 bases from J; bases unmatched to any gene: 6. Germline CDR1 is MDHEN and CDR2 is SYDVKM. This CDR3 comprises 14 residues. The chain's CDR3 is CASSPDRRDSPLHF. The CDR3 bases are TGTGCCAGCAGTCCGGACAGGCGGGATTCACCCCTCCACTTT. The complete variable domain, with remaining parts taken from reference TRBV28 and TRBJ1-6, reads DVKVTQSSRYLVKRTGEKVFLECVQDMDHENMFWYRQDPGLGLRLIYFSYDVKMKEKGDIPEGYSVSREKKERFSLILESASTNQTSMYLCASSPDRRDSPLHFGNGTRLTVT.

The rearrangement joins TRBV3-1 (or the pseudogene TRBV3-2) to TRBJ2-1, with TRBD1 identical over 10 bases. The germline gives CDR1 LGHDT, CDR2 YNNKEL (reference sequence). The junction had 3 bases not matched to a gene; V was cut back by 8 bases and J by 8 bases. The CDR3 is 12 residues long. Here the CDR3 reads CASRGTGDEQFF. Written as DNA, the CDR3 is TGTGCCAGCCGGGGGACAGGGGATGAGCAGTTCTTC.

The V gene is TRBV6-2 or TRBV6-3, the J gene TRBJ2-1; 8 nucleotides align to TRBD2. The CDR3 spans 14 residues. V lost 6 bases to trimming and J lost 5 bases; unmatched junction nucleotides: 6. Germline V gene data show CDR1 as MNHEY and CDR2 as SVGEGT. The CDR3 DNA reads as TGTGCCAGCAGCCCCGGGACTAGAAACAATGAGCAGTTCTTC. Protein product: CASSPGTRNNEQFF.

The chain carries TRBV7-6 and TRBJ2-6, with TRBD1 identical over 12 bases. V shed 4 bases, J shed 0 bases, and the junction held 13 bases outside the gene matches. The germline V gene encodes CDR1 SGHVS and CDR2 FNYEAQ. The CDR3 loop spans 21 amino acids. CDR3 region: CASSSTPGQGAMISGANVLTF. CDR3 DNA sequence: TGTGCCAGCAGCTCTACTCCGGGACAGGGGGCGATGATCTCTGGGGCCAACGTCCTGACTTTC.

Here the CDR3 DNA reads TGTGCCAGCAGCTTAGGGAGGCGGGACTCCGAAGCTTTCTTT. It translates to CASSLGRRDSEAFF. This chain connects TRBV13 to TRBJ1-1, with D perhaps TRBD1 (5 bases). Germline CDR1 and CDR2: PRHDT and FYEKMQ (reference sequence). The CDR3 contains 14 residues. Trimming shortened V by 0 bases and J by 8 bases, and 13 bases separated the two germline ends.

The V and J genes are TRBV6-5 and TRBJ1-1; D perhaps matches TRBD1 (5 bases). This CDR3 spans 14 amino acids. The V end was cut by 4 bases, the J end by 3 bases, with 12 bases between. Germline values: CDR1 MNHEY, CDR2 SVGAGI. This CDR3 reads CASSSYDRYTEAFF. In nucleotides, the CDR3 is TGTGCCAGCAGTTCCTACGACAGATACACTGAAGCTTTCTTT.

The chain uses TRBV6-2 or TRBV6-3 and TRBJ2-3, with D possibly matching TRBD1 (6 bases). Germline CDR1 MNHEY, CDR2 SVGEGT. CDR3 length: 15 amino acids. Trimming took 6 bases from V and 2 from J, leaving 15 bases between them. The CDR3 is CASSVRTDSTDTQYF. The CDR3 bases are TGTGCCAGCAGCGTCCGGACAGACTCCACAGATACGCAGTATTTT.

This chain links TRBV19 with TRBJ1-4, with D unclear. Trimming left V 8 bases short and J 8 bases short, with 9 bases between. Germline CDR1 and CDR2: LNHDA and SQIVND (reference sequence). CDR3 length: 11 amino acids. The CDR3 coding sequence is TGTGCCAGTTCCCGTAGGGAAAAACTGTTTTTT. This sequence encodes CASSRREKLFF.

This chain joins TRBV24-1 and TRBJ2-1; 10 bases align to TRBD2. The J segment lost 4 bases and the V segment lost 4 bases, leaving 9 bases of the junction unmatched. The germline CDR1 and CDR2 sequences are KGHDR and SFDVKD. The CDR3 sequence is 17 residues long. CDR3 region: CATSEAGGLTTYNEQFF. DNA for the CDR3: TGTGCCACCAGTGAAGCGGGAGGGCTTACGACTTACAATGAGCAGTTCTTC.

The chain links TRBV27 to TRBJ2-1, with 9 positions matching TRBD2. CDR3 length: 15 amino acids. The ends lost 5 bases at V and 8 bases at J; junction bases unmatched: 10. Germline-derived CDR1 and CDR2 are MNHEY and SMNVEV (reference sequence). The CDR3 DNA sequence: TGTGCCAGCAGTGCCCATCCGGGACTAGCCGATGAGCAGTTCTTC. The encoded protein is CASSAHPGLADEQFF.

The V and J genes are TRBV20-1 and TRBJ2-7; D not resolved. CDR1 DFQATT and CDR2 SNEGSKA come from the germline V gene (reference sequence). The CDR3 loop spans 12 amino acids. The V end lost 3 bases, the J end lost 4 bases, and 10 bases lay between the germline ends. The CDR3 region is CSASDGSYEQYF. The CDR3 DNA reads TGCAGTGCTAGTGACGGTTCGTACGAGCAGTACTTC.

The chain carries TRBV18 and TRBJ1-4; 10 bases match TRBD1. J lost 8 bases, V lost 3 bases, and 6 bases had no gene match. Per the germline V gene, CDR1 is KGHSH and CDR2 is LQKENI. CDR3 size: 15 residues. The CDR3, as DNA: TGTGCCAGCTCACCCCAGGACAGGGGGGCGGAAAAACTGTTTTTT. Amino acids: CASSPQDRGAEKLFF.